These T cell receptor beta chains were read from a single sample in a study of blood T cell repertoires in COVID-19. TCRdb keeps only in-frame clones here, not all; method: immunoSEQ multiplex PCR. The sample lists a few hundred thousand clones, around 86% seen once, with 5.2% in the top ten. Sequencing used peripheral blood. The receptors were sampled from a woman in her 70s with COVID-19, enrolled during active disease. The CDR3 runs from the conserved cysteine through the conserved F or W. D genes are given only for firm matches. Only part of the rows carry a size: once, few, many, or a class if the clone is expanded.

CDR3 DNA,CDR3 protein,J gene,V gene,D gene,clone size
TGTGCCAGCAGCCAGAGGGAGTACACCGGGGAGCTGTTTTTT,CASSQREYTGELFF,TRBJ2-2,TRBV5-6,.,.
TGTGCCAGTAGTCAGAGGGGACAGGCCTACGAGCAGTACTTC,CASSQRGQAYEQYF,TRBJ2-7,TRBV19,TRBD1,.
TGTGCCAGCAGCTTGGGTGGACTAGCGTTTTACAATGAGCAGTTCTTC,CASSLGGLAFYNEQFF,TRBJ2-1,TRBV5-4,TRBD2,.
TGTGCCAGCAGCTTTTCACAGGGGGGCGAGCAGTACTTC,CASSFSQGGEQYF,TRBJ2-7,TRBV11-2,TRBD1,many
TGTGCCAGCTCACCGGGACTCCCGAGGGATACGCAGTATTTT,CASSPGLPRDTQYF,TRBJ2-3,TRBV18,.,.
TGTGCCAGCTCACCACCGAGTACAGATACGCAGTATTTT,CASSPPSTDTQYF,TRBJ2-3,TRBV18,.,once
TGTGCCAGCAGCGTTGCTACGGGAAAGTCCTACGAGCAGTACTTC,CASSVATGKSYEQYF,TRBJ2-7,TRBV9,.,.
TGTGCCAGCAGTTTCAGGGATCGGAGTGAGCAGTTCTTC,CASSFRDRSEQFF,TRBJ2-1,TRBV28,.,.
TGTGCCACCAGCAGAGATAGTCCTACGACAGGTGAAAAACTGTTTTTT,CATSRDSPTTGEKLFF,TRBJ1-4,TRBV15,.,few
TGTGCCAGCTCACTAAACAGACCTAGGGGAGGAAACACTGAAGCTTTCTTT,CASSLNRPRGGNTEAFF,TRBJ1-1,TRBV18,.,.
TGTGCCAGCAGGCCGACAGGGGACTCTGGAAACACCATATATTTT,CASRPTGDSGNTIYF,TRBJ1-3,TRBV28,TRBD1,.
TGTGCCAGTAGTACACAGGGCGTGGTAAATGGCTACACCTTC,CASSTQGVVNGYTF,TRBJ1-2,TRBV19,.,.
TGTGCTAGTTCCCGGGATCAAGGTGGCCAGCCCCAGCATTTT,CASSRDQGGQPQHF,TRBJ1-5,TRBV12-5,.,.
TGTGCCAGCGGGACAGACTATGGCTACACCTTC,CASGTDYGYTF,TRBJ1-2,TRBV3-1/TRBV3-2,TRBD1,.
TGTGCCAGCAGTTCAGGGACAGTCCAAAATACGCAGTATTTT,CASSSGTVQNTQYF,TRBJ2-3,TRBV28,TRBD1,.
TGTGCCAGCAGCTTAGGGGGGAATGGCGAGCAGTACTTC,CASSLGGNGEQYF,TRBJ2-7,TRBV7-3,.,.
TGTGCCAGCTCAAGAGGAGATACGCAGTATTTT,CASSRGDTQYF,TRBJ2-3,TRBV18,.,.
TGTGCCAGCAGCCTGGGACAGAATAGCAATCAGCCCCAGCATTTT,CASSLGQNSNQPQHF,TRBJ1-5,TRBV2,TRBD1,.
TGTGCCAGCAGTCCCCGGGGCGGGGGACTTAGCAATCAGCCCCAGCATTTT,CASSPRGGGLSNQPQHF,TRBJ1-5,TRBV27,.,.
TGTGCCAGCAGGCAGGGACTAGCTAACTATGGCTACACCTTC,CASRQGLANYGYTF,TRBJ1-2,TRBV6-5,.,.
TGTGCTAGTGGTTTGTTCGGTTTCACTGAAGCTTTCTTT,CASGLFGFTEAFF,TRBJ1-1,TRBV12-5,.,.
TGTGCCAGTAGTATGGCTGGAGCGGCCGGGGAGCTGTTTTTT,CASSMAGAAGELFF,TRBJ2-2,TRBV19,.,.
TGTGCCACCAGTGGAACAGGGGGTGACTATGGCTACACCTTC,CATSGTGGDYGYTF,TRBJ1-2,TRBV24-1,TRBD1,.
TGCGCCAGCAGCTTGGAGGGCGGGAGGTACGTGTTCTTC,CASSLEGGRYVFF,TRBJ2-1,TRBV5-1,TRBD2,.
TGTGCCAGCAGCGCGCGGGGTTATGGCTACACCTTC,CASSARGYGYTF,TRBJ1-2,TRBV9,.,few
TGTGCCAGCAGCCCGGGGGCTAGCGGGAGGCGTAGCAACATTCAGTACTTC,CASSPGASGRRSNIQYF,TRBJ2-4,TRBV7-2,TRBD2,.
TGTGCCAGCAGCGACCTAGCCTCTGAAGCTTTCTTT,CASSDLASEAFF,TRBJ1-1,TRBV11-2,.,.
TGTGCCAGCAGTTACCCAGTGACAGGGGACGAGACCCAGTACTTC,CASSYPVTGDETQYF,TRBJ2-5,TRBV6-2/TRBV6-3,TRBD1,few
TGCGCCAGCAGCCAAAATCACGAGCGGGAGGAGAACGAGCAGTACTTC,CASSQNHEREENEQYF,TRBJ2-7,TRBV4-3,TRBD2,.
TGTGCCAGCAGCTTTTCGTGGACAGAGCTCTATGGCTACACCTTC,CASSFSWTELYGYTF,TRBJ1-2,TRBV7-2,.,.
TGTGCCAGCAGCCCTATCGGACTAGCGGGGTACGAGCAGTACTTC,CASSPIGLAGYEQYF,TRBJ2-7,TRBV7-2,TRBD2,once
TGTGCCAGCAGTTTGGCCCCCGGGGGTATAAGCGGTGGCTACACCTTC,CASSLAPGGISGGYTF,TRBJ1-2,TRBV28,.,few
TGCAGCGCCCCTAGCGGGAGAAGAGGAAGCACAGATACGCAGTATTTT,CSAPSGRRGSTDTQYF,TRBJ2-3,TRBV29-1,TRBD2,.
TGTGCCAGTACCGATGGGGCAGGGGGTACCACTGAAGCTTTCTTT,CASTDGAGGTTEAFF,TRBJ1-1,TRBV19,TRBD1,.
TGTGCCAGCAGTTACTCCAGGTCAGGGGGGACCTACGAGCAGTACTTC,CASSYSRSGGTYEQYF,TRBJ2-7,TRBV6-6,.,.
TGTGCCAGCAGTTATTACTACGAGCAGTACTTC,CASSYYYEQYF,TRBJ2-7,TRBV6-5,.,.
TGTGCCAGCAGTATAGGGGACAAAATCACTGAAGCTTTCTTT,CASSIGDKITEAFF,TRBJ1-1,TRBV27,.,.
TGTGCCAGCAGTTTATTCGGCAATCAGCCCCAGCATTTT,CASSLFGNQPQHF,TRBJ1-5,TRBV28,.,.
TGTGCCAGCAGCTTGGCTGACAGGGGTCCGCACGAGCAGTACTTC,CASSLADRGPHEQYF,TRBJ2-7,TRBV5-8,TRBD1,.
TGTGCCACCAGTGATTTGGCAGGGGGTTACAATGAGCAGTTCTTC,CATSDLAGGYNEQFF,TRBJ2-1,TRBV24-1,TRBD1,.
TGTGCCAGCAGCTTGGTTGGAGCCGGCACCGGGGAGCTGTTTTTT,CASSLVGAGTGELFF,TRBJ2-2,TRBV5-5,.,.
TGTGCCACCAGTGACCCCGGGACAGGGAACTATGGCTACACCTTC,CATSDPGTGNYGYTF,TRBJ1-2,TRBV24-1,TRBD1,.
TGTGCCAGCAGTTTTTCCGACAGAATCAATCAGCCCCAGCATTTT,CASSFSDRINQPQHF,TRBJ1-5,TRBV28,.,.
TGTGCCAGCAGCCTTCGACAGGGTAGGAACACCGGGGAGCTGTTTTTT,CASSLRQGRNTGELFF,TRBJ2-2,TRBV9,TRBD1,few
TGTGCCTGGAGTCACAGGGGTGAGGGCTATGGCTACACCTTC,CAWSHRGEGYGYTF,TRBJ1-2,TRBV30,TRBD1,once